The 15 T cell receptor beta chains listed next were all sequenced from one sample in a study of blood T cell repertoires in COVID-19. The table came from immunoSEQ multiplex PCR; TCRdb's copy has only in-frame clones and leaves some out. The profile covers 250,000 to 300,000 clones, with approximately 90% appearing a single time and 2% to 2.5% taken by the ten largest. The source material was PBMCs or T cells enriched from blood (not recorded which). These receptors were obtained from a woman aged 55-75 years in a cohort exposed to, infected with or recovered from COVID-19 (not recorded which).

The rearrangement joins TRBV9 to TRBJ1-3; TRBD1 matches 9 bases. V lost 0 bases and J lost 4; bases outside the gene matches: 5. The CDR3 is 16 amino acids. Germline CDR1 and CDR2: SGDLS and YYNGEE. In DNA form, the CDR3 reads TGTGCCAGCAGCGTAGCAGGACAGGGGTACGGAAACACCATATATTTT. Translating gives CASSVAGQGYGNTIYF.

V usage is TRBV10-2 and J usage is TRBJ2-7; TRBD1 is a possible D gene (5 bases). This CDR3 has 14 residues. Trimming left V 6 bases short and J 2 bases short, with 14 bases between. Germline V gives CDR1 WSHSY, CDR2 SAAADI. In DNA, the CDR3 is TGCGCCAGCAGCATGACAGTAGGGACCTACGAGCAGTACTTC. Translating it yields CASSMTVGTYEQYF.

This clone was seen a few times. The chain recombines TRBV7-2 with TRBJ1-4; D possibly corresponds to TRBD1 (6 bases). V lost 2 bases and J 4 bases, leaving 8 bases between the germline ends. The V gene's germline CDR1 is SGHTA and CDR2 FQGNSA. The CDR3 sequence is 14 residues long. CDR3 loop: CASSLTGLNEKLFF. The CDR3 region has the DNA TGTGCCAGCAGCTTAACAGGGCTTAATGAAAAACTGTTTTTT.

The chain recombines TRBV6-5 with TRBJ2-7; TRBD2 matches 8 bases. This CDR3 comprises 13 residues. With 4 bases clipped from V and 6 bases from J, the junction kept 5 bases outside the gene matches. From germline, CDR1 is MNHEY and CDR2 SVGAGI. CDR3 region: CASSLREGGEQYF. Written as DNA, the CDR3 is TGTGCCAGCAGTTTACGGGAGGGCGGCGAGCAGTACTTC.

CDR3 protein: CATSVRGPVPSELFF. CDR3 nucleotide sequence: TGTGCCACCAGTGTCAGGGGCCCGGTCCCTTCGGAGCTGTTTTTT. The chain is built from TRBV24-1 and TRBJ2-2; a weak D match, TRBD1 (6 bases). Trimming took off 5 bases at V and 10 bases at J, with 19 bases between the two ends. CDR1 and CDR2 from the germline V gene are KGHDR and SFDVKD. The CDR3 covers 15 residues.

This clone was picked up one time. The V and J genes are TRBV12-2 and TRBJ2-6; whether TRBD2, the table's D call, matches the DNA was not checked. TRBV12-2 is a documented pseudogene. The CDR3 is 24 residues long. The CDR3 protein is CASRLAGTHPGLAGGSSGANVLTF. CDR3 sequence (DNA): TGTGCAAGTCGCCTGGCCGGGACCCATCCGGGACTAGCGGGAGGGAGCTCTGGGGCCAACGTCCTGACTTTC.

CDR3 bases: TGTGCCACCGGACACGAAGTGGCAACTAATGAAAAACTGTTTTTT. Its translation is CATGHEVATNEKLFF. The rearrangement joins TRBV19 to TRBJ1-4; D might be TRBD1 (5 bases). Looked up from germline, CDR1 is LNHDA and CDR2 is SQIVND (reference sequence). With 10 bases removed from V and 0 bases from J, the gap between germline ends came to 15 bases. The CDR3 sequence is 15 residues long. The whole variable domain, remainder taken from reference TRBV19 and TRBJ1-4, is DGGITQSPKYLFRKEGQNVTLSCEQNLNHDAMYWYRQDPGQGLRLIYYSQIVNDFQKGDIAEGYSVSREKKESFPLTVTSAQKNPTAFYLCATGHEVATNEKLFFGSGTQLSVL.

This sequence joins TRBV7-9 and TRBJ2-1; TRBD2 matches at 11 bases. This CDR3 region has 17 residues. The junction had 10 bases not matched to a gene; V was cut back by 5 bases and J by 4 bases. Germline CDR1 reads SEHNR; CDR2 reads FQNEAQ (reference sequence). The CDR3 coding sequence is TGTGCCAGCAGCCCCATAGCGGGAGGGCGCCGTTACAATGAGCAGTTCTTC. It is translated as CASSPIAGGRRYNEQFF.

The rearrangement links TRBV24-1 to TRBJ2-2; the match to TRBD1 covers 8 bases. With 2 bases clipped from V and 6 bases from J, the junction kept 10 bases outside the gene matches. The CDR3 sequence is 17 residues long. CDR1 and CDR2 (germline): KGHDR, SFDVKD. The CDR3 coding sequence is TGTGCCACCAGTGATTCCCCCAGGACAGGGAATGCCGGGGAGCTGTTTTTT. Its translation: CATSDSPRTGNAGELFF.

The chain couples TRBV28 to TRBJ2-1; 7 bases are shared with TRBD2. The V and J ends lost 3 bases and 0 bases, in that order; junction bases with no gene match: 14. This CDR3 has 19 residues. CDR1 MDHEN and CDR2 SYDVKM come from the germline V gene. The CDR3 nucleotides read TGTGCCAGCAGTTTGCTAGCGGAAAGGCCTTGGGCCTCCTACAATGAGCAGTTCTTC. Amino acid sequence: CASSLLAERPWASYNEQFF.

The rearrangement uses TRBV20-1 and TRBJ1-3; 8 bases match TRBD1. CDR1 and CDR2 (germline): DFQATT, SNEGSKA (reference sequence). V lost 5 bases and J lost 0; bases outside the gene matches: 12. CDR3 length equals 17 residues. Here the CDR3 DNA reads TGCAGTGCTGGTGAGACCAGGGGGCAAAGCTCTGGAAACACCATATATTTT. Its protein is CSAGETRGQSSGNTIYF.

The rearrangement joins TRBV3-1 (or the pseudogene TRBV3-2) to TRBJ2-7, with D possibly TRBD1 on 6 matching bases. Germline V gives CDR1 LGHDT, CDR2 YNNKEL (reference sequence). V was cut by 0 bases and J by 0 bases, with 12 bases left in between. The CDR3 totals 16 residues. In nucleotides, the CDR3 is TGTGCCAGCAGCCAAGATATCGGGACAATCTCCTACGAGCAGTACTTC. Protein product: CASSQDIGTISYEQYF.

The chain carries TRBV2 and TRBJ2-1; a possible D gene is TRBD2 (6 bases). The germline V gene has CDR1 SNHLY and CDR2 FYNNEI. The CDR3 totals 15 residues. Trimming left V 3 bases short and J 7 bases short, with 16 bases between. The chain's CDR3 is CASSDRGSVRNEQFF. Written as DNA, the CDR3 is TGTGCCAGCAGTGATCGGGGGAGTGTGAGAAATGAGCAGTTCTTC.

The chain combines TRBV10-1 with TRBJ2-5, with 10 bases fitting TRBD1. Germline CDR1 reads WNHNN; CDR2 reads SYGVQD (reference sequence). CDR3 size: 15 residues. V dropped 4 bases and J dropped 5; count of bases not matched to a gene: 7. DNA for the CDR3: TGCGCCAGCAGTGGGGACAGGGGTTCTGCCGAGACCCAGTACTTC. The encoded protein is CASSGDRGSAETQYF.

V usage is TRBV5-4 and J usage is TRBJ1-2; 10 bases are shared with TRBD1. The V gene end was trimmed by 3 bases and the J gene end by 8 bases; junction bases not matched to a gene: 13. The germline V gene encodes CDR1 SGHNT and CDR2 YYREEE (reference sequence). CDR3 length equals 16 residues. In DNA, the CDR3 is TGTGCCAGCAGCTCCGGGACAGGGGCTTCACGGAGCGGCTACACCTTC. Its translation: CASSSGTGASRSGYTF.